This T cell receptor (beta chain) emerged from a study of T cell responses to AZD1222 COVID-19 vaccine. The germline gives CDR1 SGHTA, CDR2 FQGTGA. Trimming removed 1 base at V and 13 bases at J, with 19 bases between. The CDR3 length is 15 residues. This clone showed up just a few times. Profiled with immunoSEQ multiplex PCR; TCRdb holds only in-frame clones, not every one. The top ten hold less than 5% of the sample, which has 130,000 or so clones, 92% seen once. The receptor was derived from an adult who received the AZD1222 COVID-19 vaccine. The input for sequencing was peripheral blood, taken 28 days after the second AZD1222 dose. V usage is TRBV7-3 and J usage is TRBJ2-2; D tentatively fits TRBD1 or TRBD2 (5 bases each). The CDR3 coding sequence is TGTGCCAGCAGCTTAAGGGGTGGTAGCGAGGGGCGGCTGTTTTTT. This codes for CASSLRGGSEGRLFF.